Included here is one T cell receptor beta chain sequence, with context. This sample was taken from a study of blood T cells in healthy people across ages. V was clipped by 0 bases and J by 4 bases, with 12 bases between them. Germline V CDR1 and CDR2: LNHNV, YYDKDF (reference sequence). This CDR3 contains 15 residues. Through a sample-barcoded 5' primer and a J-beta primer mix, a second PCR was run for about 6 to 11 cycles. TCRdb reprocessed the 5' RACE reads via MiXCR and lists one record per CDR3 protein. Among about 1.5 million distinct CDR3 sequences, approximately 40% were seen once, and the ten largest hold 7.9%.

Sequencing input: blood. This receptor was obtained from a woman between 18 and 29 years old in good health. This sequence joins TRBV15 and TRBJ1-1; D remains unclear. CDR3 loop: CATSRETQFATEAFF. In DNA, the CDR3 is TGTGCCACCAGCAGAGAGACCCAATTCGCCACTGAAGCTTTCTTT.